A single sample gave rise to the 32 T cell receptor beta chains below, sequenced in a study of cytomegalovirus exposure and HLA in healthy donors. Sequencing used immunoSEQ multiplex PCR; TCRdb keeps in-frame clones, though not all of them. The sample shows 150,000 to 200,000 clones, roughly 83% of them seen only once. Source material: PBMCs. Source of these receptors: a woman under 30 in good health and CMV-seronegative.

The V and J genes are TRBV30 and TRBJ1-6, with 7 bases identical to TRBD1. CDR3 length equals 14 residues. CDR1 GTSNPN and CDR2 SVGIG come from the germline V gene (reference sequence). V gave up 2 bases and J gave up 7 bases; unmatched junction bases: 5. CDR3: CAWSPGTVNSPLHF. CDR3 nucleotides: TGTGCCTGGAGTCCCGGGACAGTAAATTCACCCCTCCACTTT.

The V and J genes are TRBV9 and TRBJ1-6, with TRBD1 matching 9 bases. Germline trimming cut 3 bases from V and 4 bases from J; bases unmatched to any gene: 8. The germline V gene has CDR1 SGDLS and CDR2 YYNGEE. This CDR3 is built from 17 residues. CDR3 nucleotide sequence: TGTGCCAGCAGCGCAGAACCGGGACAGGGTTATAATTCACCCCTCCACTTT. This codes for CASSAEPGQGYNSPLHF.

The chain uses TRBV5-1 and TRBJ2-7; D is perhaps TRBD1 (5 bases). V was shortened by 0 bases and J by 6 bases, with 10 bases between the two germline ends. Germline V gives CDR1 SGHRS, CDR2 YFSETQ. This CDR3 comprises 13 residues. CDR3 region: CASSLGRGGEQYF. The CDR3 coding sequence is TGCGCCAGCAGCTTGGGTAGGGGTGGCGAGCAGTACTTC.

The V and J genes are TRBV7-9 and TRBJ2-2; possible D gene TRBD1, 7 bases. V lost 1 base and J lost 3, with 12 bases in between. This CDR3 contains 16 residues. Germline CDR1 SEHNR, CDR2 FQNEAQ (reference sequence). CDR3 nucleotide sequence: TGTGCCAGCAGCTTAGGACAGGGAGGTTACACCGGGGAGCTGTTTTTT. Protein: CASSLGQGGYTGELFF.

The chain recombines TRBV11-2 with TRBJ2-2, with 8 positions matching TRBD2. From germline, CDR1 is SGHAT and CDR2 FQNNGV. With 1 base clipped from V and 8 bases from J, the junction kept 6 bases outside the gene matches. CDR3 size: 15 residues. CDR3: CASSLGLATPGELFF. DNA for the CDR3: TGTGCCAGCAGCTTAGGACTAGCGACACCTGGGGAGCTGTTTTTT.

This sequence joins TRBV19 and TRBJ1-5, with TRBD1 as a possible D gene (5 bases). The CDR3 runs 19 residues. The germline CDR1 and CDR2 sequences are LNHDA and SQIVND (reference sequence). The germline V and J ends were trimmed by 5 bases and 0 bases, with 23 bases remaining between them. This chain's CDR3 is CASSSDPRKGAYSNQPQHF. The CDR3 coding sequence is TGTGCCAGTAGTTCGGATCCTCGGAAAGGGGCCTATAGCAATCAGCCCCAGCATTTT.

V and J are TRBV7-8 and TRBJ1-4; the D gene is possibly TRBD1 (6 bases). The V and J ends lost 5 bases and 8 bases respectively, with 24 bases between them. Germline assignment: CDR1 SGHVS and CDR2 FQNEAQ. There are 17 residues in the CDR3. In DNA, the CDR3 is TGTGCCAGCAGCCCCAGGACGACAGGACGGGATCGAGAAAAACTGTTTTTT. Protein: CASSPRTTGRDREKLFF. The whole variable domain, filled in from reference TRBV7-8 and TRBJ1-4, reads GAGVSQSPRYKVAKRGQDVALRCDPISGHVSLFWYQQALGQGPEFLTYFQNEAQLDKSGLPSDRFFAERPEGSVSTLKIQRTQQEDSAVYLCASSPRTTGRDREKLFFGSGTQLSVL.

The CDR3 DNA sequence: TGTGCCTGGAGTGTACCGGACAGGGCCTTCTATGGCTACACCTTC. Residues: CAWSVPDRAFYGYTF. The chain uses TRBV30 and TRBJ1-2, with 8 bases lining up with TRBD1. The germline V gene has CDR1 GTSNPN and CDR2 SVGIG (reference sequence). Trimming at V came to 0 bases and at J to 4 bases, leaving 7 bases not matched to a gene. The CDR3 loop spans 15 amino acids.

CDR3 bases: TGTGCCAGCAGCCAACTACAGCATTCTAACTATGGCTACACCTTC. Encoded protein: CASSQLQHSNYGYTF. The gene calls are TRBV14 and TRBJ1-2, with D uncertain. The CDR3 has 15 amino acids. Trimming removed 2 bases at V and 0 bases at J, with 10 bases between. Germline V gives CDR1 SGHDN, CDR2 FVKESK.

The V and J genes are TRBV30 and TRBJ1-1; tentative D call: TRBD1 (6 bases). From germline, CDR1 is GTSNPN and CDR2 SVGIG (reference sequence). Trimming took 3 bases from V and 1 from J, leaving 9 bases between them. This CDR3 has 13 residues. The CDR3 nucleotides are TGTGCCTGGAGAAGGACAGAGAACACTGAAGCTTTCTTT. Translation: CAWRRTENTEAFF.

V usage is TRBV4-2 and J usage is TRBJ2-7; 7 bases agree with TRBD2. The CDR3 is 16 amino acids. Losses at the gene ends were 1 base for V and 2 bases for J; bases not matched to a gene: 8. CDR1 is LGHNA, CDR2 YNFKEQ, per germline. CDR3 loop: CASSQVIQRGPYEQYF. CDR3 sequence (DNA): TGTGCCAGCAGCCAAGTTATTCAGCGGGGCCCCTACGAGCAGTACTTC.

As to this clone: The junction differs from germline at one of its ends, possibly a read error. V is TRBV13 and J is TRBJ2-7; 10 bases agree with TRBD2. The length of the CDR3 is 19 residues. CDR1 and CDR2 (germline): PRHDT, FYEKMQ (reference sequence). CDR3 residues: CASSRINPPNSGGSSEQYF. The CDR3 region has the DNA TGTGCCAGCAGCCGAATTAACCCTCCGAATAGCGGGGGGTCCTCCGAGCAGTACTTC.

This clone was picked up one time. This chain links TRBV7-6 with TRBJ2-1; no reliable D call. V was clipped by 5 bases and J by 8 bases, with 10 bases between them. The germline V gene has CDR1 SGHVS and CDR2 FNYEAQ. This CDR3 is 12 amino acids long. The CDR3 protein is CASSNRFDEQFF. As DNA, the CDR3 is TGTGCCAGCAGCAACAGATTCGATGAGCAGTTCTTC.

The chain employs TRBV18 and TRBJ1-2, with D hard to call. CDR1 KGHSH and CDR2 LQKENI come from the germline V gene. V was pared by 4 bases and J by 0 bases, with 12 bases between. The CDR3 loop spans 15 amino acids. The CDR3 sequence: CASSLGGQANYGYTF. CDR3 DNA sequence: TGTGCCAGCTCACTGGGAGGCCAAGCTAACTATGGCTACACCTTC.

The chain employs TRBV5-4 and TRBJ1-5; 11 positions match TRBD1. Germline CDR1 is SGHNT and CDR2 is YYREEE (reference sequence). There are 16 residues in the CDR3. The V segment lost 4 bases and the J segment 8 bases; nucleotides outside the gene matches: 11. In DNA, the CDR3 is TGTGCCAGCAGCGACTATAGGACAGGGGGCTTAGAGCCCCAGCATTTT. Encoded protein: CASSDYRTGGLEPQHF.

The chain has TRBV5-6 and TRBJ1-2; D perhaps matches TRBD1 (6 bases). V dropped 2 bases and J dropped 4 bases, with 15 bases sitting between them. The CDR3 loop spans 15 amino acids. CDR1 SGHDT and CDR2 YYEEEE come from the germline V gene. The DNA for the CDR3 is TGTGCCAGCAGCTTCCAGACAGGCACTTTCTATGGCTACACCTTC. Translated: CASSFQTGTFYGYTF.

This chain links TRBV5-1 with TRBJ2-5, with 10 bases identical to TRBD2. Per germline, CDR1 SGHRS and CDR2 YFSETQ. This CDR3 spans 16 amino acids. J lost 2 bases, V lost 4 bases, and 8 bases had no gene match. The CDR3 protein is CASSPGLAAKQETQYF. As DNA, the CDR3 is TGCGCCAGCAGCCCCGGACTAGCGGCAAAACAAGAGACCCAGTACTTC.

The V and J genes are TRBV7-9 and TRBJ2-7; tentative D call: TRBD2 (6 bases). The germline V gene encodes CDR1 SEHNR and CDR2 FQNEAQ (reference sequence). This CDR3 spans 16 amino acids. Deletions cut 4 bases from V and 1 base from J, with 17 bases between. The CDR3 DNA is TGTGCCAGCAGCTCCCGCGTTAGTAGCGGTTCCTACGAGCAGTACTTC. Its translation: CASSSRVSSGSYEQYF.

This clone was detected once. The chain is built from TRBV5-1 and TRBJ2-5; D call uncertain. CDR3 length: 15 amino acids. Germline V CDR1 and CDR2: SGHRS, YFSETQ. V gave up 1 base and J gave up 7 bases, with 17 bases separating them. CDR3 protein: CASSLLGPEPGTQYF. CDR3 in DNA: TGCGCCAGCAGCTTGTTGGGTCCTGAGCCGGGGACCCAGTACTTC.

The V call is TRBV10-3, the J call TRBJ2-3; D is uncertain. The CDR3 extends over 15 amino acids. V was trimmed by 5 bases and J by 0 bases, leaving 12 bases between them. Germline V gene data show CDR1 as ENHRY and CDR2 as SYGVKD. CDR3 protein: CAISLDLSSTDTQYF. CDR3 bases: TGTGCCATCAGTCTCGACTTATCCAGCACAGATACGCAGTATTTT.

The V call is TRBV11-3, the J call TRBJ2-1; 8 bases match TRBD2. The CDR3 covers 17 residues. The V segment lost 2 bases and the J segment 3 bases; nucleotides outside the gene matches: 9. Germline CDR1 SGHNT, CDR2 YENEEA. CDR3 residues: CASSLTRGVTSYNEQFF. The CDR3 DNA reads TGTGCCAGCAGCTTAACGCGGGGGGTAACGAGCTACAATGAGCAGTTCTTC. Full variable domain (missing parts from reference TRBV11-3 and TRBJ2-1): EAGVVQSPRYKIIEKKQPVAFWCNPISGHNTLYWYLQNLGQGPELLIRYENEEAVDDSQLPKDRFSAERLKGVDSTLKIQPAELGDSAVYLCASSLTRGVTSYNEQFFGPGTRLTVL.

In its sample, this clone was seen once. The genes are TRBV18 and TRBJ1-2; 8 bases agree with TRBD1. Germline CDR1 KGHSH, CDR2 LQKENI. CDR3 length equals 15 residues. The V gene end was trimmed by 3 bases and the J gene end by 4 bases; junction bases not matched to a gene: 7. The CDR3 sequence: CASSPTTGATYGYTF. CDR3 nucleotides: TGTGCCAGCTCACCTACGACAGGGGCAACCTATGGCTACACCTTC.

The chain uses TRBV19 and TRBJ1-4; 8 positions agree with TRBD1. V trimming: 1 base; J trimming: 2 bases; junction bases outside the gene matches: 15. The CDR3 sequence is 20 residues long. Germline V gene lookup returns CDR1 LNHDA and CDR2 SQIVND (reference sequence). For the CDR3, the DNA is TGTGCCAGTAGTATAGGTGGAGGACAGGGAGGGAACCCGACTAATGAAAAACTGTTTTTT. It translates to CASSIGGGQGGNPTNEKLFF.

The V call is TRBV5-1, the J call TRBJ2-5; TRBD1 matches 8 bases. V gave up 3 bases and J gave up 4 bases; unmatched junction bases: 11. CDR1 SGHRS and CDR2 YFSETQ come from the germline V gene. This CDR3 comprises 16 residues. The CDR3 sequence is CASSSRGQGARETQYF. The CDR3 DNA reads as TGCGCCAGCAGCTCCCGTGGCCAGGGGGCTCGAGAGACCCAGTACTTC.

The rearrangement links TRBV7-9 to TRBJ2-7, with D possibly being TRBD2 (5 bases). There are 13 residues in the CDR3. In germline, CDR1 is SEHNR, CDR2 FQNEAQ (reference sequence). Trimming stripped 5 bases from V and 5 bases from J, with 13 bases between. The CDR3 loop is CASSPSGVHEQYF. In DNA, the CDR3 is TGTGCCAGCAGCCCATCCGGGGTCCACGAGCAGTACTTC.

Written as DNA, the CDR3 is TGTGCCAGCAGTTTGTTGCAGGTAACCACTGAAGCTTTCTTT. It specifies CASSLLQVTTEAFF. V usage is TRBV28 and J usage is TRBJ1-1, with no clear D. The CDR3 length is 14 residues. Trimming left V 3 bases short and J 4 bases short, with 12 bases between. Germline V lookup: CDR1 MDHEN, CDR2 SYDVKM.

This rearrangement joins TRBV7-6 to TRBJ2-7; 12 positions match TRBD2. This CDR3 is built from 15 residues. With V trimmed by 5 bases and J by 4 bases, 6 bases remained unmatched. Looked up from germline, CDR1 is SGHVS and CDR2 is FNYEAQ. In DNA form, the CDR3 reads TGTGCCAGCAGCCCAATAGGGACTAGCGGGTACGAGCAGTACTTC. This encodes CASSPIGTSGYEQYF.

The chain uses TRBV28 and TRBJ2-5; a possible D gene is TRBD2 (6 bases). Germline V gene lookup returns CDR1 MDHEN and CDR2 SYDVKM. There are 14 residues in the CDR3. V lost 5 bases and J lost 5, with 15 bases in between. The CDR3 DNA reads TGTGCCAGCAGTCATGGGGGGACTTTGGAGACCCAGTACTTC. Translating gives CASSHGGTLETQYF.

The rearrangement joins TRBV28 to TRBJ2-2; perhaps TRBD1 as D (5 bases). The CDR3 length is 17 residues. The germline CDR1 and CDR2 sequences are MDHEN and SYDVKM. The V gene lost 1 base and the J gene lost 4 bases, with 16 bases spanning the gap. The CDR3 is CASSLLRPRASTGELFF. The CDR3 nucleotides are TGTGCCAGCAGTTTATTACGACCCAGGGCGAGCACCGGGGAGCTGTTTTTT.

CDR3 coding DNA: TGTGCCAGCAGTTTCGGACAGGACGAGCAGTACTTC. Translated, it gives CASSFGQDEQYF. The chain carries TRBV7-3 and TRBJ2-7; 7 nucleotides agree with TRBD1. The CDR3 is 12 amino acids. Per the germline V gene, CDR1 is SGHTA and CDR2 is FQGTGA. The junction had 4 bases not matched to a gene; V was cut back by 6 bases and J by 5 bases.

This chain uses TRBV2 with TRBJ2-2; 12 nucleotides align to TRBD1. Germline loops: CDR1 SNHLY, CDR2 FYNNEI. Germline trimming cut 6 bases from V and 4 bases from J; bases unmatched to any gene: 3. This CDR3 has 15 residues. CDR3 residues: CASRGDRGPTGELFF. CDR3 in DNA: TGTGCCAGCAGAGGGGACAGGGGGCCCACCGGGGAGCTGTTTTTT.

The gene calls are TRBV6-6 and TRBJ1-1; D unresolved. The length of the CDR3 is 15 residues. The V end was cut by 1 base, the J end by 8 bases, with 17 bases between. The V gene's germline CDR1 is MNHNY and CDR2 SVGAGI (reference sequence). CDR3 sequence (DNA): TGTGCCAGCAGTTACTTTTCGTTTGGAGTGTGGGAAGCTTTCTTT. Amino acid sequence: CASSYFSFGVWEAFF.